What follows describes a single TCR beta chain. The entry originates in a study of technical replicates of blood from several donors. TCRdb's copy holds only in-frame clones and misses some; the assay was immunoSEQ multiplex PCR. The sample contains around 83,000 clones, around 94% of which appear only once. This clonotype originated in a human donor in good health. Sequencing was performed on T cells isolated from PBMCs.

CDR3 sequence (DNA): TGTGCCAGCAGCGTAGTAGCGGGAGGGGGAGAGACCCAGTACTTC. This translates into CASSVVAGGGETQYF. This chain uses TRBV9 with TRBJ2-5; 11 nucleotides agree with TRBD2. J gave up 4 bases and V 0 bases, and 2 bases lay outside the gene matches. Germline loops: CDR1 SGDLS, CDR2 YYNGEE. The CDR3 contains 15 residues.